This T cell receptor beta chain was documented in a study of blood T cell repertoires in COVID-19. Overall study: The United States, Italy and Spain provided the acute and convalescent COVID-19 samples. From T cells, B-cell-depleted T cells, or PBMCs came the material, which was cDNA or gDNA.

Germline V lookup: CDR1 MDHEN, CDR2 SYDVKM. The CDR3 runs to 14 residues. The V end lost 6 bases, the J end lost 2 bases, and 11 bases lay between the germline ends. In the source study's methods: Using reference gene primer amplification, nucleated cell counts were estimated. The data were produced by immunoSEQ multiplex PCR, yet TCRdb's version contains in-frame clones alone and is incomplete. D and trimming come from the DNA, and the V and J calls and clone size come from that table. The profile shows roughly 260,000 clones, around 82% of them singletons. The TCR comes from a woman aged 18-30 years with acute or convalescent COVID-19. What was sequenced was peripheral blood. The V gene is TRBV28, the J gene TRBJ1-5; D perhaps matches TRBD1 (5 bases). Here the CDR3 DNA reads TGTGCCAGCAGCCGCGGGGGAGGCAATCAGCCCCAGCATTTT. Its protein is CASSRGGGNQPQHF. Together with reference TRBV28 and TRBJ1-5, the CDR3 gives the full variable domain: DVKVTQSSRYLVKRTGEKVFLECVQDMDHENMFWYRQDPGLGLRLIYFSYDVKMKEKGDIPEGYSVSREKKERFSLILESASTNQTSMYLCASSRGGGNQPQHFGDGTRLSIL.